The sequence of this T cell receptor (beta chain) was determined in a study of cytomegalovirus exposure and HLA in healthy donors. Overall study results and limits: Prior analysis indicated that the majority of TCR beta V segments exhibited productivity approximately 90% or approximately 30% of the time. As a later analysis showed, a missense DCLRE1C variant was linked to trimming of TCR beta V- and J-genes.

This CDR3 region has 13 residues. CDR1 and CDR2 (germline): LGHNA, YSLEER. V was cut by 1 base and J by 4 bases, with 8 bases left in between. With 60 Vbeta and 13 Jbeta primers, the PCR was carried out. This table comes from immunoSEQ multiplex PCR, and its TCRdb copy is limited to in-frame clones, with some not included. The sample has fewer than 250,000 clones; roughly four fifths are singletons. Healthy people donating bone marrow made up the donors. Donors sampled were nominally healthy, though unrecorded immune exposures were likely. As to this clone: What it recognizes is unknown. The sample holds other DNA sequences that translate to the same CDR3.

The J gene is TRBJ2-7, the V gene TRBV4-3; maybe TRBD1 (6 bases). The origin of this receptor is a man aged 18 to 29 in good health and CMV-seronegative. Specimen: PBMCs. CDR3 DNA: TGCGCCAGCAGCCAAGGAGGGGGATACGAGCAGTACTTC. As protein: CASSQGGGYEQYF.